This record concerns one T cell receptor (beta chain) sequence. Its specific antigen is unknown. Gene names and germline sequences refer to the mouse in this case. The CDR3 end is not reached by the read, which stops 1 residue before it; the germline J gene fills it in. The library came from the immunoSEQ multiplex PCR assay. TCRbeta CDR3 sequencing was performed at survey depth by Adaptive Biotechnologies, and CDR3 sequences, V/J genes, productive frequency and template counts were reported. TCR beta CDR3 regions were amplified from genomic DNA rather than RNA. The paper's data handling went like this. Jensen-Shannon divergence served to quantify pairwise repertoire overlap between tissues, with 0 meaning identical and 1 meaning complete divergence. Based on pairwise JSD values, tissues were grouped by single-linkage agglomerative hierarchical clustering, and the results were shown as dendrograms. GLIPH2 was run on all patient samples with simulation_depth 1000, kmer_min_depth 3 and cdr3_length_cutoff 8, and groups with more than two unique CDR3s were retained. A standardized tissue-overlap score was calculated by extrapolating Jaccard GLIPH-group overlap across patients to a standard repertoire size of 1000 clones. Linear mixed-effect models, with tissue as a fixed effect and individual as a random effect, were used to test how diversity related to clinical or experimental variables. As stored in TCRdb, this immuneACCESS dataset retains in-frame rearrangements with V and J assigned. A fraction of the clones does not appear; measured against another copy, unresolved V genes explain less than half of the discrepancy, and the remainder lacks a known reason. The V and J calls and clone size are taken from that table; D and trimming were inferred from the DNA. The sample table shows around 6,500 clones, and approximately 45% are seen once. Jointly, the top ten make up 7.8% of the sample.

The sample belongs to a study of tissue T cells after allogeneic stem cell transplantation (dated by TCRdb to about 2022). Describing the broader study: Using research autopsies of patients with and without GVHD, plus mouse models of GVHD, the study profiled TCR beta repertoires across many tissues. The human part of the study was a prospective observational study with no blinding and no randomization.

Results and caveats for the whole study, not just this receptor: A small and clinically heterogeneous patient cohort was studied, and sampling depth was acknowledged as a limitation. In both patients and mice, T cells from blood and spleen picked up only a limited part of the TCR repertoire that was detected in tissues. The study did not establish which tissue TCRs were alloreactive or antigen-specific, and some clones may have been host cells that persisted. Only a few T cell clones appeared in more than one patient, yet motif-based clustering showed tissue-specific repertoire signatures that were shared between patients. Within patients, how anatomically similar tissues were was a major factor shaping TCR repertoire composition, regardless of disease or transplant status.

Spanning cysteine to phenylalanine, the CDR3 consists of 13 amino acids. Of the CDR3's DNA, 36 bases were read; they are in frame from base 1. From the germline V gene (reference sequence), CDR1 is KGHPV and CDR2 is FQNQEV. Cut back by 3 bases and 2 bases, the V and J ends lie 7 bases apart. The time point label here, explained by the study, means: mouse harvest day 7 after allogeneic transplant. Mouse grafts consisting of 10^7 T-cell-depleted bone marrow cells combined with 10^6 splenic CD5+ T cells were administered by tail vein injection. GVHD in mice was modeled with a major MHC-mismatch B6 (H2b) into BALB/c (H2d) model, and tissues were profiled at day 7 or 14. On day 7 or 14 post-transplant, mouse tissues and retro-orbital blood were harvested with separate sterile tools for each animal, and livers were flushed before harvest. Before genomic DNA isolation with the DNeasy Blood & Tissue Kit, mouse tissues were minced using razor blades in buffered saline.

The chain is made from TRBV26 and TRBJ1-2; the D gene lacks a confident call. This clonotype was sampled from a female BALB/c mouse given C57BL/6 T cells with graft-versus-host disease after an allogeneic hematopoietic cell transplant. The sample comprised gut tissue. CDR3 bases read: TGTGCCAGCAGTCTCTCACACAACTCCGACTACACC. This codes for CASSLSHNSDYT. The CDR3 in its entirety is CASSLSHNSDYTF.